A single T cell receptor beta chain is shown here with its context. Its antigen is unidentified. TCRdb re-analysed the 5' RACE reads in MiXCR, keeping a single row per CDR3 protein. The sample includes about 550,000 distinct CDR3 sequences, roughly 19% of them seen just once. V lost 0 bases to trimming and J lost 7 bases, with 18 bases between them. CDR1 is KGHSH and CDR2 is LQKENI in the germline V gene. The length of the CDR3 is 16 residues. The data stem from a study of T cells after yellow fever vaccination. Study results and caveats: The secondary T-cell response peaked on day 5, not day 15, but was weaker.

Sequenced here: PBMCs, sampled 15 days after the yellow fever booster vaccination. The TCR sequence derives from a man aged 25-40 years who received the YFV17D yellow fever vaccine. The chain couples TRBV18 to TRBJ2-5; weak D call: TRBD1 (6 bases). The CDR3 loop reads CASSPPMTGREGTQYF. CDR3 nucleotides: TGTGCCAGCTCACCACCGATGACAGGCCGCGAGGGGACCCAGTACTTC.